The 16 T cell receptor beta chains in this list originate from one sample, sequenced in a study of T cells after posttransplantation cyclophosphamide. Measured with immunoSEQ multiplex PCR; TCRdb has only the in-frame clones, and not every one. The sample holds around 50,000 clones; about 90% are singletons and the top ten take 3% to 3.5%. The sequencing input was PBMCs. These receptors originate from a woman in her forties or fifties in good health and a related stem cell transplant donor.

The V call is TRBV4-1, the J call TRBJ2-7; D remains unclear. Trimming took off 0 bases at V and 12 bases at J, with 21 bases between the two ends. This CDR3 has 15 amino acids. The germline V gene encodes CDR1 MGHRA and CDR2 YSYEKL. CDR3 sequence reads: CASSQETERGMKLYF. In nucleotides, the CDR3 is TGCGCCAGCAGCCAAGAGACCGAGAGAGGTATGAAGTTGTACTTC.

V gene TRBV5-1 combines with J gene TRBJ2-1; D might be TRBD1 (5 bases). The CDR3 is made up of 14 amino acids. The germline V and J ends were trimmed by 0 bases and 7 bases, with 11 bases remaining between them. Germline values: CDR1 SGHRS, CDR2 YFSETQ. The chain's CDR3 is CASSLAGQGNEQFF. The CDR3 coding sequence is TGCGCCAGCAGCTTGGCCGGCCAGGGTAATGAGCAGTTCTTC.

The V and J genes are TRBV9 and TRBJ2-4, with 7 bases identical to TRBD1. Germline V gene sequence: CDR1 SGDLS, CDR2 YYNGEE. The J segment lost 5 bases and the V segment lost 2 bases, leaving 19 bases of the junction unmatched. The length of the CDR3 is 19 residues. CDR3 bases: TGTGCCAGCAGCGTCCAGCCCCAGGGGGATAGGTTGGCAGAAAACATTCAGTACTTC. Protein product: CASSVQPQGDRLAENIQYF. Full variable domain (rest looked up from reference TRBV9 and TRBJ2-4): DSGVTQTPKHLITATGQRVTLRCSPRSGDLSVYWYQQSLDQGLQFLIQYYNGEERAKGNILERFSAQQFPDLHSELNLSSLELGDSALYFCASSVQPQGDRLAENIQYFGAGTRLSVL.

Concerning this clone: This sample includes further DNA sequences coding for the same CDR3. The rearrangement joins TRBV7-9 to TRBJ1-6; D may be TRBD1 (6 bases). The V end lost 4 bases, the J end lost 6 bases, and 13 bases lay between the germline ends. Germline values: CDR1 SEHNR, CDR2 FQNEAQ (reference sequence). The CDR3 sequence is 15 residues long. CDR3 residues: CASSSPGHSNSPLHF. CDR3 nucleotide sequence: TGTGCCAGCAGCTCACCGGGACACTCTAATTCACCCCTCCACTTT.

Only a few counts were recorded for this clone. The J gene is TRBJ1-5, the V gene TRBV28, with 8 bases identical to TRBD1. The V and J ends lost 3 bases and 6 bases, in that order; junction bases with no gene match: 7. Germline-derived CDR1 and CDR2 are MDHEN and SYDVKM. The CDR3 is 15 amino acids. The CDR3 region is CASSLGQGAIQPQHF. The DNA of the CDR3 is TGTGCCAGCAGTTTGGGGCAGGGGGCAATTCAGCCCCAGCATTTT.

This clone was found once. J is TRBJ1-5 and V is TRBV5-1; D is unresolved. With 0 bases removed from V and 4 bases from J, the gap between germline ends came to 8 bases. The germline V gene has CDR1 SGHRS and CDR2 YFSETQ. The CDR3 is made up of 14 amino acids. The CDR3 reads CASSLVPGNQPQHF. The CDR3 region has the DNA TGCGCCAGCAGCTTGGTGCCCGGGAATCAGCCCCAGCATTTT.

The chain links TRBV5-1 to TRBJ2-5, with TRBD2 matching over 10 bases. This CDR3 spans 18 amino acids. The germline CDR1 and CDR2 sequences are SGHRS and YFSETQ. Trimming removed 4 bases from V and 2 bases from J; junction bases left unmatched: 14. The DNA of the CDR3 is TGCGCCAGCAGCCCCATGGCTAGCGGGAGTGAATCGCAAGAGACCCAGTACTTC. Amino acid sequence: CASSPMASGSESQETQYF.

The rearrangement links TRBV15 to TRBJ1-2, with no clear D. Germline CDR1 and CDR2: LNHNV and YYDKDF (reference sequence). V was trimmed by 0 bases and J by 0 bases, leaving 11 bases between them. The CDR3 runs to 16 residues. CDR3 residues: CATSRDTFSANYGYTF. The CDR3 DNA follows: TGTGCCACCAGCAGAGATACCTTTTCGGCTAACTATGGCTACACCTTC.

The chain employs TRBV11-2 and TRBJ1-1; D is uncertain. The CDR3 has 14 amino acids. V gave up 1 base and J gave up 4 bases, with 10 bases separating them. The germline V gene encodes CDR1 SGHAT and CDR2 FQNNGV. The DNA of the CDR3 is TGTGCCAGCAGCTTAGGGGCCCCGAGCACTGAAGCTTTCTTT. The encoded protein is CASSLGAPSTEAFF.

The chain recombines TRBV19 with TRBJ2-7, with TRBD2 identical over 11 bases. The CDR3 has 13 amino acids. Germline CDR1 is LNHDA and CDR2 is SQIVND (reference sequence). Trimming removed 10 bases from V and 6 bases from J; junction bases left unmatched: 8. CDR3 nucleotide sequence: TGTGCCACTTCTAGCGGGAGGACGTTCGAGCAGTACTTC. It translates to CATSSGRTFEQYF.

In regard to this clone: Different DNA sequences within this sample yield the same CDR3. The CDR3, as DNA: TGTGCCAGCAGCTTGGGGGTCCCGCGGCAATATAATTCACCCCTCCACTTT. Translating it yields CASSLGVPRQYNSPLHF. This chain links TRBV5-4 with TRBJ1-6; D unresolved. Germline V CDR1 and CDR2: SGHNT, YYREEE (reference sequence). Trimming took off 0 bases at V and 4 bases at J, with 14 bases between the two ends. CDR3 length: 17 residues. Supplemented by reference TRBV5-4 and TRBJ1-6, the full variable domain reads ETGVTQSPTHLIKTRGQQVTLRCSSQSGHNTVSWYQQALGQGPQFIFQYYREEENGRGNFPPRFSGLQFPNYSSELNVNALELDDSALYLCASSLGVPRQYNSPLHFGNGTRLTVT.

The rearrangement joins TRBV27 to TRBJ1-4, with TRBD1 as a possible D gene (6 bases). V shed 2 bases and J shed 4 bases, with 8 bases lying between them. The germline V gene encodes CDR1 MNHEY and CDR2 SMNVEV (reference sequence). CDR3 length: 14 residues. The CDR3 coding sequence is TGTGCCAGCAGTTTAGACAGGAGTAATGAAAAACTGTTTTTT. Translation gives CASSLDRSNEKLFF. Full variable domain (rest looked up from reference TRBV27 and TRBJ1-4): EAQVTQNPRYLITVTGKKLTVTCSQNMNHEYMSWYRQDPGLGLRQIYYSMNVEVTDKGDVPEGYKVSRKEKRNFPLILESPSPNQTSLYFCASSLDRSNEKLFFGSGTQLSVL.

The chain recombines TRBV2 with TRBJ1-3; 8 bases are shared with TRBD1. In germline, CDR1 is SNHLY, CDR2 FYNNEI. The CDR3 sequence is 14 residues long. Germline trimming cut 6 bases from V and 4 bases from J; bases unmatched to any gene: 5. CDR3 bases: TGTGCCAGCAGGGACAGGGTGGTGGGAAACACCATATATTTT. Translation gives CASRDRVVGNTIYF.

J is TRBJ2-3 and V is TRBV4-1; 8 bases are shared with TRBD2. The CDR3 extends over 16 amino acids. The V and J ends lost 1 base and 5 bases, in that order; junction bases with no gene match: 8. Per germline, CDR1 MGHRA and CDR2 YSYEKL. The CDR3 region has the DNA TGCGCCAGCAGCCAAGTCAACGGGGGGGTTGGAGATACGCAGTATTTT. This translates into CASSQVNGGVGDTQYF.

The chain joins TRBV11-2 to TRBJ2-1; 8 bases fit TRBD2. This CDR3 has 14 amino acids. Germline V gives CDR1 SGHAT, CDR2 FQNNGV. The J segment lost 9 bases and the V segment lost 1 base, leaving 5 bases of the junction unmatched. Here the CDR3 reads CASSLAGGQAEQFF. The CDR3 region has the DNA TGTGCCAGCAGCTTAGCGGGGGGGCAGGCTGAGCAGTTCTTC.

The chain combines TRBV7-7 with TRBJ2-5, with 7 bases matching TRBD2. Germline V gene data show CDR1 as SSHAT and CDR2 as FNYEAQ (reference sequence). CDR3 size: 14 residues. V shed 5 bases, J shed 4 bases, and the junction held 7 bases outside the gene matches. CDR3 region: CASSPERGGETQYF. The CDR3, as DNA: TGTGCCAGCAGCCCAGAGCGGGGTGGAGAGACCCAGTACTTC. The full variable domain, in which reference TRBV7-7 and TRBJ2-5 provide the parts outside the CDR3, is GAGVSQSPRYKVTKRGQDVTLRCDPISSHATLYWYQQALGQGPEFLTYFNYEAQPDKSGLPSDRFSAERPEGSISTLTIQRTEQRDSAMYRCASSPERGGETQYFGPGTRLLVL.